This entry is about one T cell receptor (beta chain). Repertoires were generated with immunoSEQ multiplex PCR, while TCRdb's copy carries only in-frame clones and drops some. The table has 15,000 to 20,000 clones, 75% to 90% seen once. The data were obtained in a study of ipilimumab plus nivolumab after autologous stem cell transplantation. Checkpoint therapy with ipilimumab 1 mg/kg began 14 to 28 days after transplant. CDR3 length: 15 residues. The ends lost 2 bases at V and 8 bases at J; junction bases unmatched: 7. In germline, CDR1 is MNHEY, CDR2 SVGAGI. The source is a male donor with diffuse large B-cell lymphoma. J is TRBJ2-1 and V is TRBV6-5; TRBD2 aligns across 9 bases. The specimen comprised PBMCs, sampled in a trial of ipilimumab plus nivolumab as post-transplant consolidation. The CDR3 DNA reads TGTGCCAGCAGTTACCGGCGGGGGGGCAGTTATGAGCAGTTCTTC. Translating gives CASSYRRGGSYEQFF.